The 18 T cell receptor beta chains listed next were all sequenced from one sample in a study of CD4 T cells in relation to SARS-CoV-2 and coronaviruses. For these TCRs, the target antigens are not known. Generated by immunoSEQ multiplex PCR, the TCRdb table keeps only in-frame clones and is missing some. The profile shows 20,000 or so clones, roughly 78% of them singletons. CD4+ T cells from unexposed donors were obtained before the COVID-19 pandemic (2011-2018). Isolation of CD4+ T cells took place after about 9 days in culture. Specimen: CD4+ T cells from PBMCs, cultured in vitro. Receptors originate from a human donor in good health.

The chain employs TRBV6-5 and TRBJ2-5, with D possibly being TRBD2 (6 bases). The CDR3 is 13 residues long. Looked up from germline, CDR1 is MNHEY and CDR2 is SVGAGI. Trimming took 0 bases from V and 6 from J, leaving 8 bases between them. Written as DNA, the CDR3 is TGTGCCAGCAGTTACTCTGGAGGGAAGACCCAGTACTTC. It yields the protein CASSYSGGKTQYF.

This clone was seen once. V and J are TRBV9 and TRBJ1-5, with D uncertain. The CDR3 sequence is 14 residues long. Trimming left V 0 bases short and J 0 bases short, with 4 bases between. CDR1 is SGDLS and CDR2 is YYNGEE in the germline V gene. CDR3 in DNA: TGTGCCAGCAGCGTAGGGTATAGCAATCAGCCCCAGCATTTT. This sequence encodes CASSVGYSNQPQHF.

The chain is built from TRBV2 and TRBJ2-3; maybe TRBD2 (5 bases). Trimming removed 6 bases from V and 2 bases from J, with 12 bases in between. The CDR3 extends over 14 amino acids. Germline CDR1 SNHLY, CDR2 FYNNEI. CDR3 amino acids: CASRLDTHTDTQYF. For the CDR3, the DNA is TGTGCCAGCAGACTAGACACTCACACAGATACGCAGTATTTT.

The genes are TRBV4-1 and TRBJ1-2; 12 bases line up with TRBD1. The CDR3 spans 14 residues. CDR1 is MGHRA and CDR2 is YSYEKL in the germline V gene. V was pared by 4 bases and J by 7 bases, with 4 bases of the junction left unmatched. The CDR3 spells CASSPPGQGAGYTF. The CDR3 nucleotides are TGCGCCAGCAGCCCGCCGGGACAGGGGGCTGGCTACACCTTC.

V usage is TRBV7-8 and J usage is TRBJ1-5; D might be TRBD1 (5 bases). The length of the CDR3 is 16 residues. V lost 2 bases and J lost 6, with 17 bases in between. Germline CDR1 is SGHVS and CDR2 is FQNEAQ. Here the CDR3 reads CASSLTAFGGSQPQHF. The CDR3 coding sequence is TGTGCCAGCAGCTTAACCGCCTTTGGGGGTAGTCAGCCCCAGCATTTT.

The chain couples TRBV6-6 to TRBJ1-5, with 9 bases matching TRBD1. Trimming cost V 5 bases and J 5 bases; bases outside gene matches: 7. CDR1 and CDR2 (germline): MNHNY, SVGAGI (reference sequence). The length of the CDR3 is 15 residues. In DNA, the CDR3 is TGTGCCAGCAGTCGCGGGACAGGGAAGTATCAGCCCCAGCATTTT. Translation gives CASSRGTGKYQPQHF.

Here the CDR3 reads CASGQFPRATNYGYTF. The CDR3 DNA reads TGTGCTAGTGGTCAATTCCCCAGGGCCACCAACTATGGCTACACCTTC. V usage is TRBV12-5 and J usage is TRBJ1-2; the D gene is possibly TRBD1 (5 bases). Germline V gives CDR1 LGHNT, CDR2 FRNRAP. The CDR3 sequence is 16 residues long. V lost 5 bases and J lost 2, with 18 bases in between.

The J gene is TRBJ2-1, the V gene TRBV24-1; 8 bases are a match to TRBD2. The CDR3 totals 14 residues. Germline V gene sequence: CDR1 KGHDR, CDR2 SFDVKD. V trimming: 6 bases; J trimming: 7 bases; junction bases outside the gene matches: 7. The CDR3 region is CATSREGRGNEQFF. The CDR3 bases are TGTGCCACCAGTCGGGAGGGGCGCGGGAATGAGCAGTTCTTC.

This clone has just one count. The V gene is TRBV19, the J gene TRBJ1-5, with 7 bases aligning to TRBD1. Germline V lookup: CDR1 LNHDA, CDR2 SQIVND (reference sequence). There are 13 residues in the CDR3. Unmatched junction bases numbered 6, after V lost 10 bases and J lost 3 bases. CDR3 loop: CATSGTANQPQHF. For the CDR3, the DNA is TGTGCCACCTCAGGGACAGCCAATCAGCCCCAGCATTTT.

DNA for the CDR3: TGTGCCAGTAGTAAGACAGTGAACACTGAAGCTTTCTTT. It codes for CASSKTVNTEAFF. The chain links TRBV19 to TRBJ1-1; D perhaps matches TRBD1 (5 bases). The CDR3 spans 13 residues. Deletions cut 4 bases from V and 0 bases from J, with 6 bases between. CDR1 LNHDA and CDR2 SQIVND come from the germline V gene (reference sequence).

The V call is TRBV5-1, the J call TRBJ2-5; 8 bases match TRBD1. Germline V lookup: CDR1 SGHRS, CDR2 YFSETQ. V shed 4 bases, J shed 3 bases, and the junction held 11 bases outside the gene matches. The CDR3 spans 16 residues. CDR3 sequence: CASSRQGIRVEETQYF. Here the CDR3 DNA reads TGCGCCAGCAGCCGACAGGGGATAAGGGTGGAAGAGACCCAGTACTTC.

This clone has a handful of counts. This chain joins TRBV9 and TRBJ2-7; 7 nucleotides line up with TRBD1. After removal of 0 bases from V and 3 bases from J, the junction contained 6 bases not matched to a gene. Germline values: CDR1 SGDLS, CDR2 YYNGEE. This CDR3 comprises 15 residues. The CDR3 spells CASSVDFRDSYEQYF. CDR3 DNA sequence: TGTGCCAGCAGCGTAGACTTCCGGGACAGCTACGAGCAGTACTTC. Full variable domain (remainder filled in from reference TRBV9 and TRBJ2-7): DSGVTQTPKHLITATGQRVTLRCSPRSGDLSVYWYQQSLDQGLQFLIQYYNGEERAKGNILERFSAQQFPDLHSELNLSSLELGDSALYFCASSVDFRDSYEQYFGPGTRLTVT.

CDR3 residues: CASKVLASNTGELFF. In DNA, the CDR3 is TGTGCCAGTAAGGTCCTAGCGTCGAACACCGGGGAGCTGTTTTTT. The chain joins TRBV19 to TRBJ2-2; maybe TRBD2 (6 bases). V dropped 7 bases and J dropped 0 bases, with 12 bases sitting between them. CDR3 length equals 15 residues. Looked up from germline, CDR1 is LNHDA and CDR2 is SQIVND (reference sequence). The variable domain in full, completed from reference TRBV19 and TRBJ2-2, reads DGGITQSPKYLFRKEGQNVTLSCEQNLNHDAMYWYRQDPGQGLRLIYYSQIVNDFQKGDIAEGYSVSREKKESFPLTVTSAQKNPTAFYLCASKVLASNTGELFFGEGSRLTVL.

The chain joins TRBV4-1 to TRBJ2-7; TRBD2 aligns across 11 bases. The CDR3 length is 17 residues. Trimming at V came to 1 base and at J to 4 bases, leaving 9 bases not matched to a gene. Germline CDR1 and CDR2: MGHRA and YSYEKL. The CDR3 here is CASSQVASSGRMYEQYF. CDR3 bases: TGCGCCAGCAGCCAAGTCGCATCTAGCGGGAGGATGTACGAGCAGTACTTC.

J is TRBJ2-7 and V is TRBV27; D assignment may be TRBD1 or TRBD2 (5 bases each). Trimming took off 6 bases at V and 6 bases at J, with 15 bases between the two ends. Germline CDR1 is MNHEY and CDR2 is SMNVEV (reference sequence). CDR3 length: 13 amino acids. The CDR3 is CASSPFRDGEQYF. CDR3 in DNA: TGTGCCAGCAGCCCATTCCGGGACGGCGAGCAGTACTTC.

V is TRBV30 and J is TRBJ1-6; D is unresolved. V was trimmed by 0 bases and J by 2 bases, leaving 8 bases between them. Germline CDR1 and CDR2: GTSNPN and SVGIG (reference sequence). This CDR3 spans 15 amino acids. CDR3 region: CAWSVEVAYNSPLHF. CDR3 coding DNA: TGTGCCTGGAGTGTAGAGGTGGCCTATAATTCACCCCTCCACTTT.

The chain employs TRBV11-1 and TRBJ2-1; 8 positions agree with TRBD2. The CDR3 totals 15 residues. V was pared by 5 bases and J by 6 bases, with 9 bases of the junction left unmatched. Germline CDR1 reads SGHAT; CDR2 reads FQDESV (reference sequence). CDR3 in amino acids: CASSLRREGGNEQFF. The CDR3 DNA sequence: TGTGCCAGCAGCCTACGTCGGGAGGGGGGCAATGAGCAGTTCTTC.

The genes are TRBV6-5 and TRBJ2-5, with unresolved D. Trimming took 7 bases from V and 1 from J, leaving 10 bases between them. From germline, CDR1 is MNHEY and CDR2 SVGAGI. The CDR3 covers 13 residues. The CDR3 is CASTQATQETQYF. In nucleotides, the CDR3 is TGTGCCAGCACCCAGGCCACCCAAGAGACCCAGTACTTC.